Reported below is one TCR beta chain. What it recognizes is unknown. This sample also contains other DNA sequences that code for the same CDR3. Germline V gene sequence: CDR1 SGHNT, CDR2 YYREEE (reference sequence). This CDR3 comprises 14 residues. The V segment lost 4 bases and the J segment 5 bases; nucleotides outside the gene matches: 5. This sample stems from a study of cytomegalovirus exposure and HLA in healthy donors. Study background: In an earlier analysis, around 100 million unique TCR beta sequences were found from 200 million or so T cells.

In the PCR, 60 Vbeta and 13 Jbeta primers were used. Method: immunoSEQ multiplex PCR; TCRdb's copy keeps in-frame clones and lacks some. The sample has 120,000 or so clones; 65% to 85% are singletons. Study-level findings and limits: It was reportedly the case that the classifier diagnosed cytomegalovirus status with high specificity and sensitivity.

This TCR derives from a woman aged 40 to 49 in good health and CMV-seropositive. Sequencing was performed on PBMCs. The chain employs TRBV5-4 and TRBJ2-5, with 10 bases lining up with TRBD1. CDR3 sequence reads: CASSRQGATETQYF. CDR3 nucleotide sequence: TGTGCCAGCAGCCGACAGGGGGCGACGGAGACCCAGTACTTC.